This entry concerns a single TCR beta chain. Profiled with immunoSEQ multiplex PCR; TCRdb holds only in-frame clones, not every one. The sample includes roughly 34,000 clones, roughly 73% seen only once; the top ten take about 15%. Germline loops: CDR1 MNHNY, CDR2 SVGAGI (reference sequence). The length of the CDR3 is 13 residues. Trimming removed 8 bases from V and 3 bases from J, with 10 bases in between. The sample originates from a study of blood T cell repertoires in COVID-19. The specimen sequenced was peripheral blood. The V call is TRBV6-6, the J call TRBJ2-2; no definite D call. The receptor was derived from an elderly man with active or convalescent COVID-19. The CDR3 DNA is TGTGCCAGCTTAACAGATCACACCGGGGAGCTGTTTTTT. This translates into CASLTDHTGELFF.